The T cell receptor beta chain described here comes from a study of monozygotic twins with inflammatory bowel disease. TCRdb re-called the 5' RACE reads and catalogs CDR3 proteins one per entry, DNA excluded. The table lists 300,000 to 400,000 distinct CDR3 sequences. This CDR3 is built from 16 residues. The genes are TRBV12-3 or TRBV12-4 and TRBJ2-7. Sequencing used blood. This TCR derives from a human donor with ulcerative colitis or Crohn's disease, or a healthy co-twin of an affected twin (not recorded which). The CDR3 sequence: CASSPGRVAGSYEQYF.